The TCR beta chain described here comes from a study of blood T cell repertoires in COVID-19. This CDR3 has 17 residues. The V and J ends lost 4 bases and 6 bases, in that order; junction bases with no gene match: 15. Germline V gives CDR1 SGHTA, CDR2 FQGNSA. As processed by the authors: Reference gene primers were amplified, and this amplification served to estimate nucleated cell counts. The method was immunoSEQ multiplex PCR; TCRdb's version includes in-frame clones alone and lacks a portion of them. V, J and clone size reflect that table, while D and trimming were determined from the DNA. The data contain 140,000 to 150,000 clones, 80% to 90% of them singletons.

The TCR originated in a human donor in a cohort sampled during active COVID-19. The V gene is TRBV7-2, the J gene TRBJ2-7, with 10 bases matching TRBD1. The sequenced sample was peripheral blood. The CDR3 DNA reads as TGTGCCAGCAGCTCCCCCGCCGGGACAGGGGTATTTGTCGAGCAGTACTTC. Protein sequence: CASSSPAGTGVFVEQYF.